The clone carrying this TCR beta chain has a count of ten or more. Its specificity is unknown. V was clipped by 5 bases and J by 5 bases, with 9 bases between them. This CDR3 spans 12 amino acids. Looked up from germline, CDR1 is SGHVS and CDR2 is FNYEAQ. This specimen comes from a study of T-cell reconstitution after alpha-beta-depleted transplantation in children. Study-level findings and limits: Several hundred expanded graft clones reportedly gave rise to the alpha-beta T cells present about two months after transplant.

Unique molecular identifiers tagged the TCRbeta library. Each CDR3 protein gets one entry after TCRdb re-called the PCR reads with MiXCR. The data hold roughly 790,000 distinct CDR3 sequences, with 15% to 20% observed a single time. The sequencing used PBMCs, mostly from graft donor cells, collected 360 days after TCRalphabeta/CD19-depleted stem cell transplant. This chain connects TRBV7-6 to TRBJ1-2, with a weak D call TRBD1 (5 bases). This clonotype originated in a male patient between 10 and 17 years old who had a stem cell transplant for acute lymphoblastic leukemia, so the T cells may come from the graft donor. CDR3 sequence reads: CASSHEGYGYTF. The CDR3, as DNA: TGTGCCAGCAGCCATGAGGGGTATGGCTACACCTTC. Drawing the rest from reference TRBV7-6 and TRBJ1-2, the complete variable domain is GAGVSQSPRYKVTKRGQDVALRCDPISGHVSLYWYRQALGQGPEFLTYFNYEAQQDKSGLPNDRFSAERPEGSISTLTIQRTEQRDSAMYRCASSHEGYGYTFGSGTRLTVV.